A single TCR beta chain is shown here with its context. These data come from a study of blood T cell repertoires in COVID-19. The protocol was immunoSEQ multiplex PCR, while the TCRdb copy is restricted to in-frame clones and leaves out a portion. The sample lists around 150,000 clones; approximately 80% were seen once. The sequence derives from a woman of 80 years or more in a cohort sampled during active or convalescent COVID-19. The material sequenced was peripheral blood.

CDR3 loop: CASSYPGAEAFF. CDR3 coding DNA: TGTGCCAGCAGCTACCCCGGGGCTGAAGCTTTCTTT. The chain joins TRBV7-3 to TRBJ1-1, with D uncertain. Germline assignment: CDR1 SGHTA and CDR2 FQGTGA. The CDR3 extends over 12 amino acids. Trimming left V 4 bases short and J 6 bases short, with 9 bases between.